This T cell receptor beta chain was identified in a study of beta chain features in type 1 diabetes. Study outcomes and limitations: Healthy donors had naive, central memory and Treg TCRB repertoires that appeared less similar than those seen among patients. The VDJ junctions of type 1 diabetes patients carried fewer insertions and more deletions.

This clone was seen a few times. No antigen is known for it. Expressed TCRB transcripts were sequenced after all isolated RNA was converted to cDNA. Sequencing was performed with immunoSEQ multiplex PCR; in TCRdb, only in-frame clones are kept and a portion is missing. Here the sample spans a few hundred thousand clones, 8% to 13% being singletons. The CDR3 covers 15 residues. CDR1 and CDR2 from the germline V gene are SEHNR and FQNEAQ (reference sequence). V lost 1 base, J lost 0 bases, and 9 bases lay in between. The sequenced sample was naive CD4+ T cells from blood. The receptor's source is a woman aged 30 to 39 in good health. The chain couples TRBV7-9 to TRBJ1-1, with a possible D match to TRBD1 (5 bases). CDR3 sequence reads: CASSLVRAVNTEAFF. CDR3 nucleotide sequence: TGTGCCAGCAGCTTAGTCAGGGCAGTGAACACTGAAGCTTTCTTT.